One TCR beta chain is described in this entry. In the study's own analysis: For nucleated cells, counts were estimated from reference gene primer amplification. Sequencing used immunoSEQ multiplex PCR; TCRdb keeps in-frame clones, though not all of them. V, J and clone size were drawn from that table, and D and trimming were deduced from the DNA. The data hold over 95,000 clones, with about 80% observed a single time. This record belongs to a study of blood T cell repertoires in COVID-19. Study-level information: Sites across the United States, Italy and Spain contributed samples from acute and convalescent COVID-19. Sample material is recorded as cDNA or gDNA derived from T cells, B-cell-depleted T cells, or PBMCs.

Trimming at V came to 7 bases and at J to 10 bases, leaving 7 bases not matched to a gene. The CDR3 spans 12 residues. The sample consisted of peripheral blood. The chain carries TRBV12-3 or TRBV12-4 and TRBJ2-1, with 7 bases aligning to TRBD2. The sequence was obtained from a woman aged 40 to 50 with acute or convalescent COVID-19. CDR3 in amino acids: CASTLGGFEQFF. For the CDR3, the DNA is TGTGCCAGCACCCTGGGAGGGTTCGAGCAGTTCTTC.